These 21 T cell receptor beta chains were sequenced from one sample in a study of cytomegalovirus exposure and HLA in healthy donors. 60 Vbeta and 13 Jbeta primers were used in PCR. Here immunoSEQ multiplex PCR was the method, and the copy in TCRdb shows in-frame clones only, minus some. This listing includes over 150,000 clones. The sequencing sample was made of PBMCs. Every receptor here comes from a boy younger than 18 in good health and CMV-seronegative.

The V call is TRBV6-5, the J call TRBJ1-2; the D gene is possibly TRBD1 (6 bases). The length of the CDR3 is 14 residues. Trimming cost V 7 bases and J 5 bases, with 17 bases left between them. Germline V CDR1 and CDR2: MNHEY, SVGAGI. In DNA form, the CDR3 reads TGTGCCAGCACTTCCACGGGTACAGGGTATGGCTACACCTTC. Translation gives CASTSTGTGYGYTF.

The J gene is TRBJ2-6, the V gene TRBV28, with unresolved D. V was clipped by 6 bases and J by 0 bases, with 9 bases between them. Looked up from germline, CDR1 is MDHEN and CDR2 is SYDVKM. This CDR3 contains 15 residues. CDR3 loop: CASSYSGSGANVLTF. CDR3 bases: TGTGCCAGCAGCTACTCAGGCTCTGGGGCCAACGTCCTGACTTTC.

The V call is TRBV27, the J call TRBJ2-2, with 9 nucleotides matching TRBD1. This CDR3 is built from 15 residues. Germline V gene data show CDR1 as MNHEY and CDR2 as SMNVEV (reference sequence). J was trimmed by 8 bases and V by 5 bases; bases with no gene match: 9. CDR3 loop: CASSPTTGGGGELFF. The CDR3, as DNA: TGTGCCAGCAGTCCAACGACAGGGGGTGGTGGGGAGCTGTTTTTT.

The V gene is TRBV28, the J gene TRBJ1-2; 8 nucleotides line up with TRBD1. Germline V gives CDR1 MDHEN, CDR2 SYDVKM. Trimming took 6 bases from V and 6 from J; bases not matched to a gene: 6. The CDR3 runs to 13 residues. The CDR3 loop is CASSRDRLDGYTF. The DNA of the CDR3 is TGTGCCAGCAGCCGGGACAGGCTCGATGGCTACACCTTC.

This chain connects TRBV18 to TRBJ1-2; 12 bases agree with TRBD1. The CDR3 runs to 14 residues. Germline values: CDR1 KGHSH, CDR2 LQKENI. V shed 3 bases, J shed 7 bases, and the junction held 3 bases outside the gene matches. The CDR3 spells CASSPGTGGGGYTF. In DNA form, the CDR3 reads TGTGCCAGCTCACCCGGGACAGGGGGCGGTGGCTACACCTTC.

The chain couples TRBV19 to TRBJ1-1; 9 nucleotides line up with TRBD1. With V trimmed by 5 bases and J by 0 bases, 13 bases remained unmatched. The CDR3 covers 18 residues. Germline loops: CDR1 LNHDA, CDR2 SQIVND (reference sequence). The CDR3 bases are TGTGCCAGTAGTTTATGGACAGGGGCCCTTCCTTTGAACACTGAAGCTTTCTTT. This translates into CASSLWTGALPLNTEAFF.

V and J are TRBV5-1 and TRBJ1-4; 9 bases agree with TRBD1. CDR3 length: 15 residues. V lost 1 base and J lost 5; bases outside the gene matches: 3. The germline gives CDR1 SGHRS, CDR2 YFSETQ. CDR3 region: CASSLTGGWNEKLFF. The CDR3 DNA follows: TGCGCCAGCAGCTTGACAGGGGGCTGGAATGAAAAACTGTTTTTT.

The rearrangement joins TRBV21-1 to TRBJ2-5; TRBD1 is the table's D call and was not checked against the DNA. TRBV21-1 has pseudogene status. The CDR3 consists of 13 residues. The CDR3 DNA follows: TGTGCCAGCAGTGCGACAGAGAAAGAGACCCAGTACTTC. Protein product: CASSATEKETQYF.

The gene calls are TRBV4-1 and TRBJ1-5; the match to TRBD1 covers 8 bases. The CDR3 is made up of 16 amino acids. Germline values: CDR1 MGHRA, CDR2 YSYEKL. Losses at the gene ends were 4 bases for V and 0 bases for J; bases not matched to a gene: 5. CDR3 residues: CASSLDRGYSNQPQHF. CDR3 bases: TGCGCCAGCAGCCTCGACAGGGGTTATAGCAATCAGCCCCAGCATTTT.

The chain recombines TRBV19 with TRBJ1-1; D is perhaps TRBD1 (5 bases). V was clipped by 3 bases and J by 0 bases, with 11 bases between them. Germline values: CDR1 LNHDA, CDR2 SQIVND (reference sequence). This CDR3 region has 15 residues. CDR3 DNA sequence: TGTGCCAGTAGTATCTGGGCAGGGATGAACACTGAAGCTTTCTTT. Protein product: CASSIWAGMNTEAFF.

The rearrangement joins TRBV30 to TRBJ1-2; D may be TRBD1 (6 bases). Trimming cost V 3 bases and J 3 bases, with 14 bases left between them. CDR1 is GTSNPN and CDR2 is SVGIG in the germline V gene (reference sequence). CDR3 length equals 14 residues. CDR3 residues: CAWRADRWHYGYTF. The CDR3 DNA follows: TGTGCCTGGAGGGCCGACAGGTGGCACTATGGCTACACCTTC.

The chain is built from TRBV7-9 and TRBJ2-1, with TRBD1 matching over 7 bases. V was clipped by 5 bases and J by 4 bases; unmatched bases: 8. CDR1 is SEHNR and CDR2 is FQNEAQ in the germline V gene (reference sequence). The CDR3 has 15 residues. CDR3 in amino acids: CASSSDRALYNEQFF. The CDR3 nucleotides read TGTGCCAGCAGCAGCGACAGGGCCCTATACAATGAGCAGTTCTTC.

V and J are TRBV11-2 and TRBJ2-5; 8 bases align to TRBD2. With 5 bases clipped from V and 0 bases from J, the junction kept 2 bases outside the gene matches. The CDR3 loop spans 14 amino acids. Germline CDR1 SGHAT, CDR2 FQNNGV. CDR3 sequence reads: CASSRSGDQETQYF. The CDR3 bases are TGTGCCAGCAGCCGTAGCGGGGACCAAGAGACCCAGTACTTC.

The chain carries TRBV7-2 and TRBJ1-1; 8 bases align to TRBD1. V was pared by 1 base and J by 0 bases, with 4 bases of the junction left unmatched. The germline V gene has CDR1 SGHTA and CDR2 FQGNSA. The CDR3 is 16 residues long. The CDR3 DNA reads TGTGCCAGCAGCTTAGTCCAGGGGGCGTTGAACACTGAAGCTTTCTTT. Translating it yields CASSLVQGALNTEAFF.

This sequence joins TRBV5-4 and TRBJ1-1; no firm D call. CDR1 is SGHNT, CDR2 YYREEE, per germline (reference sequence). Trimming took off 3 bases at V and 3 bases at J, with 15 bases between the two ends. The CDR3 extends over 15 amino acids. CDR3 nucleotides: TGTGCCAGCAGCTCAATTGTAGCCGGCGACACTGAAGCTTTCTTT. This encodes CASSSIVAGDTEAFF.

The V gene is TRBV9, the J gene TRBJ2-5; TRBD2 aligns across 11 bases. The DNA end is more similar to TRBJ2-7, so the J call may be wrong. Germline CDR1 and CDR2: SGDLS and YYNGEE. The CDR3 runs 16 residues. CDR3 in amino acids: CASSPALAGGTYEQYF. The CDR3, as DNA: TGTGCCAGCAGCCCGGCCCTAGCGGGGGGAACCTACGAGCAGTACTTC.

The gene calls are TRBV20-1 and TRBJ2-5; no clear D gene. Per the germline V gene, CDR1 is DFQATT and CDR2 is SNEGSKA (reference sequence). The CDR3 spans 11 residues. The V end was cut by 5 bases, the J end by 5 bases, with 9 bases between. The CDR3 DNA reads TGCAGTGCTCCCAGCGTGGAGACCCAGTACTTC. Translated: CSAPSVETQYF.

The chain joins TRBV7-3 to TRBJ1-1; no clear D gene. The CDR3 totals 15 residues. Looked up from germline, CDR1 is SGHTA and CDR2 is FQGTGA. The V and J ends lost 3 bases and 1 base respectively, with 12 bases between them. In nucleotides, the CDR3 is TGTGCCAGCAGCTTTTCCCCGGAGGCGAACACTGAAGCTTTCTTT. Translated, it gives CASSFSPEANTEAFF.

The V call is TRBV10-3, the J call TRBJ1-1, with unresolved D. This CDR3 is 13 amino acids long. The V end lost 4 bases, the J end lost 6 bases, and 12 bases lay between the germline ends. The germline V gene has CDR1 ENHRY and CDR2 SYGVKD. CDR3 in amino acids: CAISGGGGPEAFF. DNA of the CDR3: TGTGCCATCAGTGGAGGTGGAGGACCTGAAGCTTTCTTT.

This chain links TRBV7-9 with TRBJ2-5; 8 nucleotides line up with TRBD1. Gene TRBJ2-7 matches the end of the DNA better, so the J call may be wrong. There are 15 residues in the CDR3. The V gene's germline CDR1 is SEHNR and CDR2 FQNEAQ (reference sequence). In nucleotides, the CDR3 is TGTGCCAGCAGCCCCCGACAGGGGAGCTCCTACGAGCAGTACTTC. Its translation: CASSPRQGSSYEQYF.

The chain has TRBV5-5 and TRBJ1-1, with a possible D match to TRBD1 (6 bases). CDR3 length: 13 amino acids. V lost 7 bases and J lost 3, with 13 bases in between. Per the germline V gene, CDR1 is SGHKS and CDR2 is YYEKEE (reference sequence). CDR3 in amino acids: CASHNEGDTEAFF. CDR3 DNA: TGTGCCAGCCATAATGAGGGGGACACTGAAGCTTTCTTT.